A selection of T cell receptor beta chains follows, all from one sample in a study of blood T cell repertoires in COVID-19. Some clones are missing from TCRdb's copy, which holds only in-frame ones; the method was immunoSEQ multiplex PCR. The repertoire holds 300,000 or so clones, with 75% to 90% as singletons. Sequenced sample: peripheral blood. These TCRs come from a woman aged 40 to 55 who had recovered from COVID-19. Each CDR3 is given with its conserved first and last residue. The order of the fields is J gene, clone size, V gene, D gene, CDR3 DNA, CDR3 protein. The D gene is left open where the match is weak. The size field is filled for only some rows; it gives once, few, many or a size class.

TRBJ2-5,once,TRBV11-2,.,TGTGCCAGCAGCTTAGTCGGGGTACAAGAGACCCAGTACTTC,CASSLVGVQETQYF
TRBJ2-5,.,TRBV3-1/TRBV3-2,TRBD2,TGTGCCAGCAGCTTCGGACTAGCGGGGGGGGAGACCCAGTACTTC,CASSFGLAGGETQYF
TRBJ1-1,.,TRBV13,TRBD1,TGTGCCAGCAGCTACGACAGGGGTCGGAGGCGGGACACTGAAGCTTTCTTT,CASSYDRGRRRDTEAFF
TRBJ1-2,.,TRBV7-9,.,TGTGCCAGCAGCCCTCAGGAGGTCGGAGGCTACACCTTC,CASSPQEVGGYTF
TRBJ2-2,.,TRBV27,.,TGTGCCACCCGGGGGGCGGGGACCGGGGAGCTGTTTTTT,CATRGAGTGELFF
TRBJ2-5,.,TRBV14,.,TGTGCCAGCAGCCAAGTAGTCAAGAGGGAGACCCAGTACTTC,CASSQVVKRETQYF
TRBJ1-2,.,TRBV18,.,TGTGCCAGCTCACTGAATCCAGGGGACACTAACTATGGCTACACCTTC,CASSLNPGDTNYGYTF
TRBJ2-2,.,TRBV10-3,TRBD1,TGTGCCATCAGTGACCGTGGACAGGGGACCGGGGAGCTGTTTTTT,CAISDRGQGTGELFF
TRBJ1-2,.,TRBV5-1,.,TGCGCCAGCAGCGTGGGAGGTCTGGGCTACACCTTC,CASSVGGLGYTF
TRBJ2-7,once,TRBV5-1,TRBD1,TGCGCCAGCAGCGGTTCCCGCAGGGGGCTAGAGATACAGCAGTACTTC,CASSGSRRGLEIQQYF
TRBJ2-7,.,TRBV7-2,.,TGTGCCAGCAGCTTAGCGCTGGTAGTTACAGGGATATCCTACGAGCAGTACTTC,CASSLALVVTGISYEQYF
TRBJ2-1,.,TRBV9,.,TGTGCCAGCAGCGTCCAGGGGTCCTCCTACAATGAGCAGTTCTTC,CASSVQGSSYNEQFF
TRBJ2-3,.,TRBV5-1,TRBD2,TGCGCCAGCAGCTCCCAGCGGGGGGGCCGAGACACAGATACGCAGTATTTT,CASSSQRGGRDTDTQYF
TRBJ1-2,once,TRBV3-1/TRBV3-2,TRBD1,TGTGCCAGCAGCGACCGGGACAGGGGTTCTTACGCCTTC,CASSDRDRGSYAF
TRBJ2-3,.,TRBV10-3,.,TGTGCCATCAGTGGGGGGGACACAGATACGCAGTATTTT,CAISGGDTDTQYF
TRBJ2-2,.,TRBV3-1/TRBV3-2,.,TGTGCCAGCAGCCAAGAGGGCGCTAGCACGAACACCGGGGAGCTGTTTTTT,CASSQEGASTNTGELFF
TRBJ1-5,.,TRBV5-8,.,TGTGCCAGCAGCTTGGTTCAGGGGAATCAGCCCCAGCATTTT,CASSLVQGNQPQHF
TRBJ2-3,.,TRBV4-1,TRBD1,TGCGCCAGCAGCGGCCGGGACAGGGAACCTAAAGCGCAGTATTTT,CASSGRDREPKAQYF
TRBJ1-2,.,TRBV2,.,TGTGCCAGCGGGCTTTTAGTTGGCTACACCTTC,CASGLLVGYTF
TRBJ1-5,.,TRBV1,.,TGCACCAGCAGCCAAGAGGGCCCTGGGCAGGGAGGGCATCAGCCCCAGCATTTT,CTSSQEGPGQGGHQPQHF
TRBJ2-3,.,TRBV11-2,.,TGTGCCAGCAGCTTTAGCGGTCCCCCAACAGATACGCAGTATTTT,CASSFSGPPTDTQYF
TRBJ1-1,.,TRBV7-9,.,TGTGCCAGCAGTGGACCGGGGATACCAAGGGCTTTCTTT,CASSGPGIPRAFF
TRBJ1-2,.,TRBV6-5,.,TGTGCCAGCCTTGGGGCAGGGCACCCTGGCTACACCTTC,CASLGAGHPGYTF
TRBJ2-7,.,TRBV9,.,TGTGCCAGCAGCGTAGTTCCCGGGGCCTACGAGCAGTACTTC,CASSVVPGAYEQYF
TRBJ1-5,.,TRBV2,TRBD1,TGTGCCAGCAGTGAAGAAAAGGGGGCCCTATTCAATCAGCCCCAGCATTTT,CASSEEKGALFNQPQHF
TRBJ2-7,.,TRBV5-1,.,TGCGCCAGCAGCTTGGAATTCAGGGGCGCAGCCTACGAGCAGTACTTC,CASSLEFRGAAYEQYF
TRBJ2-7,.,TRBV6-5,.,TGTGCCAGCAAGGGCAGGGTCTACGAGCAGTACTTC,CASKGRVYEQYF
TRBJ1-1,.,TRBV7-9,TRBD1,TGTGCCAGCAGCTCATTACAGGGGTTAACTGAAGCTTTCTTT,CASSSLQGLTEAFF
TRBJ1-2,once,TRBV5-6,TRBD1,TGTGCCAGCAGCGCCAAACCAGGGGGGCGCGGCTATGGCTACACCTTC,CASSAKPGGRGYGYTF
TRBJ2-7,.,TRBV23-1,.,TGCGCCAGCAGTCAAAGGGACTGTCAGCCCTACGAGCAGTACTTC,CASSQRDCQPYEQYF
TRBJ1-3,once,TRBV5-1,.,TGCGCCAGCAGCTTGGATCCCAGTACAGGAAACACCATATATTTT,CASSLDPSTGNTIYF
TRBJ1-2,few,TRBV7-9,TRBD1,TGTGCCAGCAGCTCGACAGGGTGGCTCGGCTACACCTTC,CASSSTGWLGYTF
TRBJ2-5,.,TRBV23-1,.,TGCGCCAGCAGTCAGGCAAAGCGGTGGGAGACCCAGTACTTC,CASSQAKRWETQYF
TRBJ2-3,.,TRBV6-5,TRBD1,TGTGCCAGCAGACGACAGGGTAGCACAGATACGCAGTATTTT,CASRRQGSTDTQYF
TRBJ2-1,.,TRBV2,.,TGTGCCAGCAGCCTTAACAGGGCTTCCTACAATGAGCAGTTCTTC,CASSLNRASYNEQFF
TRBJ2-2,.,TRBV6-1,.,TGTGCCAGCAGTGAAGGTCTGAACACCGGGGAGCTGTTTTTT,CASSEGLNTGELFF
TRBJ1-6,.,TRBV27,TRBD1,TGTGCCAGCAGTTATTGGGACAGGGCCAATTCACCCCTCCACTTT,CASSYWDRANSPLHF
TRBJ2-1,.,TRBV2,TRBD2,TGTGCCAGCAGTCCGAATAGCGGGGGGGTAGTAGAGCAGTTCTTC,CASSPNSGGVVEQFF
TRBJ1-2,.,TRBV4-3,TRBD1,TGCGCCAGCAGCCAAGAAATGGCAGGGGGCTTGGGTGGCTACACCTTC,CASSQEMAGGLGGYTF
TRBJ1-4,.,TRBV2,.,TGTGCCAGCAGCCCCGAAAGGGGGGAAAAACTGTTTTTT,CASSPERGEKLFF
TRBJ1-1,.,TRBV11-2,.,TGTGCCAGCAGCGGGGCCTACAACACTGAAGCTTTCTTT,CASSGAYNTEAFF
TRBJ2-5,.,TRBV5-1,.,TGCGCCAGCAGCTTGGGGCCGGGCGGGTACCAAGAGACCCAGTACTTC,CASSLGPGGYQETQYF
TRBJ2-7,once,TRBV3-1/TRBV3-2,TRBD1,TGTGCCAGCAGCCGAGGGACAGGGGATTCCTACGAGCAGTACTTC,CASSRGTGDSYEQYF
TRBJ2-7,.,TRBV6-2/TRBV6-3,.,TGTGCCAGCAGTCCCCCCAGGGGCCTCGGTAGCGAGCAGTACTTC,CASSPPRGLGSEQYF
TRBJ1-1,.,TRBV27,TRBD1,TGTGCCAGCAGGGGGCAATGGACAGGGAGGGGGAACACTGAAGCTTTCTTT,CASRGQWTGRGNTEAFF